These 32 T cell receptor beta chains were sequenced from one sample in a study of technical replicates of blood from a handful of donors. Method: immunoSEQ multiplex PCR; TCRdb's copy keeps in-frame clones and lacks some. The repertoire includes about 83,000 clones, roughly 92% of them detected once, and around 0.25% sits in the top ten. Sequenced material: T cells isolated from PBMCs. The receptors originated from a human donor in good health.

Only one count was recorded for this clone. The CDR3 region is CASSGLAGNTGELFF. The CDR3 DNA is TGTGCCAGCAGCGGACTAGCGGGTAACACCGGGGAGCTGTTTTTT. V and J are TRBV7-6 and TRBJ2-2, with TRBD2 matching over 11 bases. The CDR3 has 15 amino acids. Trimming cost V 5 bases and J 2 bases; bases outside gene matches: 1. From germline, CDR1 is SGHVS and CDR2 FNYEAQ.

V is TRBV7-7 and J is TRBJ2-7; 9 bases align to TRBD1. Germline CDR1 SSHAT, CDR2 FNYEAQ (reference sequence). The V and J ends lost 6 bases and 3 bases, in that order; junction bases with no gene match: 3. The CDR3 is 13 amino acids. Here the CDR3 DNA reads TGTGCCAGCAGTAGACAGGGGGGCTACGAGCAGTACTTC. This encodes CASSRQGGYEQYF.

This chain joins TRBV28 and TRBJ2-1; possibly TRBD2 for D (5 bases). This CDR3 has 11 amino acids. From germline, CDR1 is MDHEN and CDR2 SYDVKM. Trimming took 1 base from V and 12 from J, leaving 7 bases between them. DNA for the CDR3: TGTGCCAGCAGTTTATTTGAGGGGCAGTTCTTC. Translation gives CASSLFEGQFF.

V usage is TRBV5-1 and J usage is TRBJ2-1; D is possibly TRBD2 (6 bases). Germline V CDR1 and CDR2: SGHRS, YFSETQ. Trimming shortened V by 0 bases and J by 4 bases, and 11 bases separated the two germline ends. The CDR3 runs 15 residues. CDR3 protein: CASSLGLVGYNEQFF. In nucleotides, the CDR3 is TGCGCCAGCAGCTTGGGACTAGTGGGGTACAATGAGCAGTTCTTC.

The chain combines TRBV10-1 with TRBJ1-1; D ambiguous. Trimming took off 0 bases at V and 4 bases at J, with 15 bases between the two ends. Germline assignment: CDR1 WNHNN and CDR2 SYGVQD (reference sequence). The CDR3 runs 16 residues. The DNA for the CDR3 is TGCGCCAGCAGTGAGTCGTTGAATCCCTCGAGCACTGAAGCTTTCTTT. This encodes CASSESLNPSSTEAFF.

The rearrangement uses TRBV28 and TRBJ1-4; perhaps TRBD1 as D (5 bases). V was clipped by 3 bases and J by 10 bases, with 9 bases between them. The germline V gene encodes CDR1 MDHEN and CDR2 SYDVKM. CDR3 length: 12 residues. CDR3 loop: CASSFYTGKLFF. The CDR3 DNA sequence: TGTGCCAGCAGTTTTTATACAGGAAAACTGTTTTTT.

V and J are TRBV7-9 and TRBJ2-1, with 7 bases fitting TRBD1. The ends lost 6 bases at V and 5 bases at J; junction bases unmatched: 7. The CDR3 contains 14 residues. Germline V gives CDR1 SEHNR, CDR2 FQNEAQ (reference sequence). The CDR3: CASSRSGGDNEQFF. The CDR3, as DNA: TGTGCCAGCAGTCGATCAGGGGGAGACAATGAGCAGTTCTTC.

The V call is TRBV6-5, the J call TRBJ1-1, with unresolved D. In germline, CDR1 is MNHEY, CDR2 SVGAGI. With 0 bases removed from V and 1 base from J, the gap between germline ends came to 6 bases. The length of the CDR3 is 14 residues. In DNA, the CDR3 is TGTGCCAGCAGTTACTCTCGGGGGAACACTGAAGCTTTCTTT. It yields the protein CASSYSRGNTEAFF.

This chain joins TRBV2 and TRBJ2-3, with TRBD1 matching 10 bases. The V gene's germline CDR1 is SNHLY and CDR2 FYNNEI. Germline trimming cut 4 bases from V and 5 bases from J; bases unmatched to any gene: 3. The length of the CDR3 is 14 residues. CDR3 loop: CASSGQGAQDTQYF. CDR3 nucleotide sequence: TGTGCCAGCAGTGGACAGGGGGCGCAAGATACGCAGTATTTT.

This clone came up once. The V and J genes are TRBV19 and TRBJ2-7; maybe TRBD1 (6 bases). Germline assignment: CDR1 LNHDA and CDR2 SQIVND (reference sequence). V was clipped by 5 bases and J by 0 bases, with 11 bases between them. The length of the CDR3 is 14 residues. This CDR3 is CASSRTVSSYEQYF. The CDR3, as DNA: TGTGCCAGTAGTCGGACAGTCAGCTCCTACGAGCAGTACTTC. Together with reference TRBV19 and TRBJ2-7, the CDR3 gives the full variable domain: DGGITQSPKYLFRKEGQNVTLSCEQNLNHDAMYWYRQDPGQGLRLIYYSQIVNDFQKGDIAEGYSVSREKKESFPLTVTSAQKNPTAFYLCASSRTVSSYEQYFGPGTRLTVT.

The J gene is TRBJ2-7, the V gene TRBV5-1; 7 bases are shared with TRBD1. The CDR3 totals 15 residues. The trim removed 0 bases at V and 3 bases at J, leaving 6 bases unmatched. Germline CDR1 SGHRS, CDR2 YFSETQ. In DNA form, the CDR3 reads TGCGCCAGCAGCTTGGGACAGGGTGTAAACTACGAGCAGTACTTC. It translates to CASSLGQGVNYEQYF.

The chain is built from TRBV6-6 and TRBJ1-1; D is unclear. The length of the CDR3 is 14 residues. CDR1 and CDR2 from the germline V gene are MNHNY and SVGAGI (reference sequence). Trimming took 10 bases from V and 2 from J, leaving 17 bases between them. The CDR3 is CATNTLGRNTEAFF. For the CDR3, the DNA is TGTGCCACAAACACACTAGGCAGAAACACTGAAGCTTTCTTT.

The J gene is TRBJ2-3, the V gene TRBV4-1; the D gene is possibly TRBD1 (5 bases). This CDR3 has 13 amino acids. Trimming pared 6 bases from V and 8 bases from J, leaving 15 bases between. Per the germline V gene, CDR1 is MGHRA and CDR2 is YSYEKL. Written as DNA, the CDR3 is TGCGCCAGCAGTCTTTCAGGGTTAGGTACGCAGTATTTT. This sequence encodes CASSLSGLGTQYF.

The V and J genes are TRBV7-6 and TRBJ2-2; unclear D gene. Germline V lookup: CDR1 SGHVS, CDR2 FNYEAQ. This CDR3 has 13 amino acids. V lost 1 base and J 7 bases, leaving 7 bases between the germline ends. The CDR3 region has the DNA TGTGCCAGCAGCTTAGGAGGTGGCGGGGAGCTGTTTTTT. Translation gives CASSLGGGGELFF.

The chain is built from TRBV5-4 and TRBJ1-2, with D unclear. There are 13 residues in the CDR3. Trimming took 4 bases from V and 2 from J, leaving 9 bases between them. Germline values: CDR1 SGHNT, CDR2 YYREEE (reference sequence). CDR3 protein: CASSTTGNYGYTF. CDR3 coding DNA: TGTGCCAGCAGCACAACGGGGAACTATGGCTACACCTTC.

The chain has TRBV7-9 and TRBJ2-1; TRBD2 matches at 11 bases. Germline CDR1 reads SEHNR; CDR2 reads FQNEAQ (reference sequence). Germline trimming cut 8 bases from V and 4 bases from J; bases unmatched to any gene: 7. The CDR3 is 15 residues long. The CDR3 DNA sequence: TGTGCCAGCTTTAGCGGGGGGGCGCGGTACAATGAGCAGTTCTTC. This translates into CASFSGGARYNEQFF.

The chain couples TRBV25-1 to TRBJ1-4; D possibly corresponds to TRBD1 (6 bases). Looked up from germline, CDR1 is MGHDK and CDR2 is SYGVNS. V was shortened by 1 base and J by 6 bases, with 9 bases between the two germline ends. The CDR3 is 14 residues long. CDR3 sequence: CASSESAGDEKLFF. The CDR3 bases are TGTGCCAGCAGTGAATCCGCAGGGGATGAAAAACTGTTTTTT.

V usage is TRBV6-1 and J usage is TRBJ2-3; D is perhaps TRBD2 (6 bases). V was pared by 6 bases and J by 2 bases, with 15 bases between. Germline-derived CDR1 and CDR2 are MNHNS and SASEGT. CDR3 length equals 15 residues. Here the CDR3 reads CASRLTAGPTDTQYF. In DNA form, the CDR3 reads TGTGCCAGCAGGCTTACGGCGGGACCCACAGATACGCAGTATTTT.

V and J are TRBV27 and TRBJ1-2, with 8 bases lining up with TRBD1. The germline CDR1 and CDR2 sequences are MNHEY and SMNVEV (reference sequence). V gave up 2 bases and J gave up 8 bases; unmatched junction bases: 7. The CDR3 sequence is 14 residues long. The DNA for the CDR3 is TGTGCCAGCAGTTTAGGTTCAGGGGGCGGGGGCTACACCTTC. Translated: CASSLGSGGGGYTF.

V gene TRBV19 combines with J gene TRBJ2-3; no clear D gene. Trimming cost V 5 bases and J 1 base, with 7 bases left between them. The CDR3 totals 13 residues. Germline V gene sequence: CDR1 LNHDA, CDR2 SQIVND (reference sequence). CDR3 nucleotides: TGTGCCAGTAGTTGGCCGCGCACAGATACGCAGTATTTT. Translated, it gives CASSWPRTDTQYF.

J is TRBJ1-6 and V is TRBV5-1; D uncertain. This CDR3 is built from 14 residues. From germline, CDR1 is SGHRS and CDR2 YFSETQ. V was cut by 0 bases and J by 9 bases, with 10 bases left in between. DNA for the CDR3: TGCGCCAGCAGCTTGGGCGACAAAGGTTCACCCCTCCACTTT. Protein product: CASSLGDKGSPLHF.

The chain uses TRBV27 and TRBJ2-7, with TRBD1 identical over 7 bases. This CDR3 contains 15 residues. The V gene end was trimmed by 7 bases and the J gene end by 2 bases; junction bases not matched to a gene: 11. The germline V gene encodes CDR1 MNHEY and CDR2 SMNVEV (reference sequence). The DNA for the CDR3 is TGTGCCAGCAACTCTTACCTCCAGGGGGCCTACGAGCAGTACTTC. Encoded protein: CASNSYLQGAYEQYF.

The chain uses TRBV4-2 and TRBJ2-3, with 12 bases that match TRBD2. Germline CDR1 is LGHNA and CDR2 is YNFKEQ. With 3 bases clipped from V and 2 bases from J, the junction kept 6 bases outside the gene matches. This CDR3 has 17 amino acids. CDR3 nucleotides: TGTGCCAGCAGCCACCCGACTAGCGGGGGCCCCACAGATACGCAGTATTTT. Amino acid sequence: CASSHPTSGGPTDTQYF.

The V gene is TRBV19, the J gene TRBJ2-7; D is perhaps TRBD1 (7 bases). This CDR3 spans 15 amino acids. The V gene lost 1 base and the J gene lost 2 bases, with 12 bases spanning the gap. Germline lookup yields CDR1 LNHDA and CDR2 SQIVND (reference sequence). The CDR3 loop is CASSIGTGEAYEQYF. The CDR3 nucleotides are TGTGCCAGTAGTATAGGAACAGGGGAGGCCTACGAGCAGTACTTC. The variable domain in full, with the rest retrieved from reference TRBV19 and TRBJ2-7, is DGGITQSPKYLFRKEGQNVTLSCEQNLNHDAMYWYRQDPGQGLRLIYYSQIVNDFQKGDIAEGYSVSREKKESFPLTVTSAQKNPTAFYLCASSIGTGEAYEQYFGPGTRLTVT.

The chain recombines TRBV29-1 with TRBJ2-1; 8 bases fit TRBD2. The germline CDR1 and CDR2 sequences are SQVTM and ANQGSEA. The CDR3 consists of 15 residues. V lost 6 bases to trimming and J lost 7 bases; unmatched junction nucleotides: 14. In DNA, the CDR3 is TGCAGCGTGCGTTATTTGCTAGCGGGTAATAATGAGCAGTTCTTC. Protein sequence: CSVRYLLAGNNEQFF.

The chain carries TRBV10-3 and TRBJ1-3, with D possibly being TRBD1 (6 bases). In germline, CDR1 is ENHRY, CDR2 SYGVKD. V lost 3 bases and J lost 3, with 12 bases in between. There are 15 residues in the CDR3. CDR3 nucleotides: TGTGCCATCAGTGACCCGACACAGGGTGGAAACACCATATATTTT. Amino acid sequence: CAISDPTQGGNTIYF.

The gene calls are TRBV10-3 and TRBJ2-7; D may be TRBD1 (5 bases). CDR1 ENHRY and CDR2 SYGVKD come from the germline V gene. This CDR3 comprises 16 residues. Trimming took 6 bases from V and 3 from J, leaving 21 bases between them. CDR3 amino acids: CAIRDSTSPPIYEQYF. In DNA form, the CDR3 reads TGTGCCATCAGAGACAGTACCTCGCCCCCTATCTACGAGCAGTACTTC.

This clone turned up a few times. V is TRBV5-1 and J is TRBJ1-1; D gene uncertain. Germline V gene lookup returns CDR1 SGHRS and CDR2 YFSETQ. The V end lost 0 bases, the J end lost 4 bases, and 10 bases lay between the germline ends. The CDR3 loop spans 14 amino acids. DNA for the CDR3: TGCGCCAGCAGCTTGGTCTTGGGCAGCACTGAAGCTTTCTTT. Encoded protein: CASSLVLGSTEAFF.

This chain connects TRBV28 to TRBJ2-7; D may be TRBD1 (5 bases). V lost 8 bases and J 3 bases, leaving 20 bases between the germline ends. The CDR3 covers 15 residues. Germline CDR1 reads MDHEN; CDR2 reads SYDVKM. The CDR3, as DNA: TGTGCCAGCGTTAGGATGGGGCAGGGAAGCTACGAGCAGTACTTC. Its protein is CASVRMGQGSYEQYF. Looking up the rest from reference TRBV28 and TRBJ2-7 gives the full variable domain: DVKVTQSSRYLVKRTGEKVFLECVQDMDHENMFWYRQDPGLGLRLIYFSYDVKMKEKGDIPEGYSVSREKKERFSLILESASTNQTSMYLCASVRMGQGSYEQYFGPGTRLTVT.

To note about this clone: The sample has other DNA sequences that encode this CDR3 too. This sequence joins TRBV5-1 and TRBJ1-1, with TRBD1 matching over 9 bases. Trimming took 1 base from V and 2 from J; bases not matched to a gene: 0. Germline V gene data show CDR1 as SGHRS and CDR2 as YFSETQ. This CDR3 is 14 amino acids long. In nucleotides, the CDR3 is TGCGCCAGCAGCTTGACAGGGGGCAACACTGAAGCTTTCTTT. The encoded protein is CASSLTGGNTEAFF.

The chain is built from TRBV25-1 and TRBJ1-2; D might be TRBD1 (5 bases). Germline CDR1 MGHDK, CDR2 SYGVNS. CDR3 size: 15 residues. The V and J ends lost 7 bases and 6 bases respectively, with 21 bases between them. Written as DNA, the CDR3 is TGTGCCAGCAAACCCTTGGGAGGGACCTCGCATGGCTACACCTTC. Encoded protein: CASKPLGGTSHGYTF.

V gene TRBV7-9 combines with J gene TRBJ1-1, with 10 bases fitting TRBD1. The CDR3 covers 18 residues. The germline V gene encodes CDR1 SEHNR and CDR2 FQNEAQ (reference sequence). J lost 4 bases, V lost 0 bases, and 11 bases had no gene match. As DNA, the CDR3 is TGTGCCAGCAGCTTAGCTAAGGGACAGGGGTACGCGAGCACTGAAGCTTTCTTT. This gives the protein CASSLAKGQGYASTEAFF.